These T cell receptor beta chains were read from a single sample in a study of blood T cell repertoires in COVID-19. Method: immunoSEQ multiplex PCR; TCRdb's copy keeps in-frame clones and lacks some. Among 150,000 or so clones listed, around 90% were seen once. The sequencing input was PBMCs or T cells enriched from blood (not recorded which). These receptors were obtained from a woman in her forties who had been exposed to COVID-19. Each CDR3 is given with its conserved first and last residue. Fields, in order: CDR3 protein, CDR3 DNA, J gene, D gene, V gene, clone size. The D gene is left open where the match is weak. The listing skips clone size in some rows; elsewhere it reads once, few, many or a size class.

CDR3 protein: CASRTYGQGPNEQYF; CDR3 DNA: TGTGCCAGCAGAACCTATGGACAGGGGCCCAACGAGCAGTACTTC; J gene: TRBJ2-7; D gene: TRBD1; V gene: TRBV2; clone size: NA
CDR3 protein: CASSLEQDNTGELFF; CDR3 DNA: TGTGCCAGCAGCTTAGAACAGGACAACACCGGGGAGCTGTTTTTT; J gene: TRBJ2-2; D gene: NA; V gene: TRBV7-9; clone size: NA
CDR3 protein: CASSQEGTQGGSEAFF; CDR3 DNA: TGCGCCAGCAGCCAAGAAGGTACCCAGGGTGGGTCTGAAGCTTTCTTT; J gene: TRBJ1-1; D gene: NA; V gene: TRBV4-1; clone size: NA
CDR3 protein: CASTSPGQINEQYF; CDR3 DNA: TGTGCCAGCACCTCACCGGGACAGATCAACGAGCAGTACTTC; J gene: TRBJ2-7; D gene: TRBD1; V gene: TRBV6-5; clone size: NA
CDR3 protein: CASRAGGGEQYF; CDR3 DNA: TGCGCCAGCAGAGCGGGAGGGGGCGAGCAGTACTTC; J gene: TRBJ2-7; D gene: TRBD2; V gene: TRBV4-1; clone size: once
CDR3 protein: CASSVGGLGVHEQYF; CDR3 DNA: TGTGCCAGCAGCGTAGGGGGACTAGGTGTCCACGAGCAGTACTTC; J gene: TRBJ2-7; D gene: TRBD2; V gene: TRBV9; clone size: NA
CDR3 protein: CASSPGHNTDTQYF; CDR3 DNA: TGTGCCAGCTCCCCGGGACATAACACAGATACGCAGTATTTT; J gene: TRBJ2-3; D gene: NA; V gene: TRBV2; clone size: once
CDR3 protein: CASSEGTGDQPQHF; CDR3 DNA: TGTGCCAGCAGCGAGGGGACAGGGGATCAGCCCCAGCATTTT; J gene: TRBJ1-5; D gene: TRBD1; V gene: TRBV9; clone size: NA
CDR3 protein: CASSPYRDKITDTQYF; CDR3 DNA: TGTGCCAGCAGTCCCTACCGGGACAAGATCACAGATACGCAGTATTTT; J gene: TRBJ2-3; D gene: NA; V gene: TRBV27; clone size: NA
CDR3 protein: CASSRDTTDTQYF; CDR3 DNA: TGTGCCAGCAGCCGGGACACCACAGATACGCAGTATTTT; J gene: TRBJ2-3; D gene: NA; V gene: TRBV3-1/TRBV3-2; clone size: NA
CDR3 protein: CASSLGGTGVYEQYF; CDR3 DNA: TGCGCCAGCAGCTTGGGTGGGACAGGGGTCTACGAGCAGTACTTC; J gene: TRBJ2-7; D gene: TRBD1; V gene: TRBV5-1; clone size: NA
CDR3 protein: CASSQVAGSYEQYF; CDR3 DNA: TGTGCCAGCAGCCAAGTGGCGGGCTCCTACGAGCAGTACTTC; J gene: TRBJ2-7; D gene: NA; V gene: TRBV3-1/TRBV3-2; clone size: NA
CDR3 protein: CASSQGQDNSGNTIYF; CDR3 DNA: TGCGCCAGCAGCCAAGGGCAGGACAACTCTGGAAACACCATATATTTT; J gene: TRBJ1-3; D gene: NA; V gene: TRBV4-3; clone size: NA
CDR3 protein: CASQGIVETQYF; CDR3 DNA: TGTGCCAGCCAGGGAATTGTGGAGACCCAGTACTTC; J gene: TRBJ2-5; D gene: NA; V gene: TRBV12-3/TRBV12-4; clone size: NA
CDR3 protein: CASSQDYSKNTEAFF; CDR3 DNA: TGCGCCAGCAGCCAAGATTACAGTAAGAACACTGAAGCTTTCTTT; J gene: TRBJ1-1; D gene: NA; V gene: TRBV4-1; clone size: once
CDR3 protein: CASSTGLDTEAFF; CDR3 DNA: TGTGCCAGCAGTACAGGGTTGGACACTGAAGCTTTCTTT; J gene: TRBJ1-1; D gene: NA; V gene: TRBV6-2/TRBV6-3; clone size: NA
CDR3 protein: CASSLAPSGLGNTGELFF; CDR3 DNA: TGCGCCAGCAGCTTGGCCCCCTCAGGGTTAGGGAACACCGGGGAGCTGTTTTTT; J gene: TRBJ2-2; D gene: NA; V gene: TRBV5-1; clone size: NA
CDR3 protein: CASSYVYRGPTEKLFF; CDR3 DNA: TGTGCCAGCAGTTACGTCTACAGGGGGCCAACCGAAAAACTGTTTTTT; J gene: TRBJ1-4; D gene: TRBD1; V gene: TRBV6-5; clone size: NA
CDR3 protein: CASSLNKETQYF; CDR3 DNA: TGTGCCAGCAGTCTGAACAAGGAGACCCAGTACTTC; J gene: TRBJ2-5; D gene: NA; V gene: TRBV6-5; clone size: NA
CDR3 protein: CASSLAGGTGGYEQYF; CDR3 DNA: TGTGCCAGCAGCCTGGCCGGGGGCACAGGGGGGTACGAGCAGTACTTC; J gene: TRBJ2-7; D gene: TRBD1; V gene: TRBV11-2; clone size: NA
CDR3 protein: CASSLRQGRGLLNTGELFF; CDR3 DNA: TGTGCCAGCAGCCTCCGTCAGGGGAGGGGCTTGCTGAACACCGGGGAGCTGTTTTTT; J gene: TRBJ2-2; D gene: NA; V gene: TRBV28; clone size: NA
CDR3 protein: CASSLAPGTDTQYF; CDR3 DNA: TGTGCCAGCAGTTTAGCCCCGGGGACAGATACGCAGTATTTT; J gene: TRBJ2-3; D gene: NA; V gene: TRBV27; clone size: once
CDR3 protein: CASSEMGAAARVYSNQPQHF; CDR3 DNA: TGTGCCAGCAGTGAAATGGGGGCGGCAGCCCGGGTATATAGCAATCAGCCCCAGCATTTT; J gene: TRBJ1-5; D gene: NA; V gene: TRBV6-1; clone size: NA
CDR3 protein: CASNGGGETQYF; CDR3 DNA: TGCGCCAGCAACGGTGGTGGAGAGACCCAGTACTTC; J gene: TRBJ2-5; D gene: NA; V gene: TRBV5-1; clone size: NA
CDR3 protein: CASSFRQGYGYTF; CDR3 DNA: TGTGCCAGCAGTTTTAGACAGGGCTATGGCTACACCTTC; J gene: TRBJ1-2; D gene: TRBD1; V gene: TRBV12-3/TRBV12-4; clone size: NA
CDR3 protein: CASSLGQSYGYTF; CDR3 DNA: TGTGCCAGCAGCTTAGGCCAGTCCTATGGCTACACCTTC; J gene: TRBJ1-2; D gene: NA; V gene: TRBV7-3; clone size: NA
CDR3 protein: CSVEPTSGGYFNEQFF; CDR3 DNA: TGCAGCGTTGAACCCACTAGCGGGGGCTATTTCAATGAGCAGTTCTTC; J gene: TRBJ2-1; D gene: TRBD2; V gene: TRBV29-1; clone size: NA
CDR3 protein: CASSLRTGRTEAFF; CDR3 DNA: TGTGCCAGCAGTCTCCGGACAGGGAGGACTGAAGCTTTCTTT; J gene: TRBJ1-1; D gene: TRBD1; V gene: TRBV27; clone size: NA
CDR3 protein: CSVEGQGANTGELFF; CDR3 DNA: TGCAGCGTTGAAGGGCAGGGGGCGAACACCGGGGAGCTGTTTTTT; J gene: TRBJ2-2; D gene: TRBD1; V gene: TRBV29-1; clone size: NA
CDR3 protein: CASSVGRGLVAAEQFF; CDR3 DNA: TGTGCCAGCAGCGTAGGCAGAGGACTAGTCGCCGCTGAGCAGTTCTTC; J gene: TRBJ2-1; D gene: TRBD2; V gene: TRBV9; clone size: NA
CDR3 protein: CASSQGTTISSEQYF; CDR3 DNA: TGTGCCAGCAGCCAAGGGACTACCATTTCCTCCGAGCAGTACTTC; J gene: TRBJ2-7; D gene: NA; V gene: TRBV4-2; clone size: NA
CDR3 protein: CASSRSSYEQYF; CDR3 DNA: TGTGCCAGCAGCCGCAGCTCCTACGAGCAGTACTTC; J gene: TRBJ2-7; D gene: NA; V gene: TRBV14; clone size: NA
CDR3 protein: CASSSMTRGGTDTQYF; CDR3 DNA: TGTGCCAGCAGCTCTATGACTAGGGGCGGCACAGATACGCAGTATTTT; J gene: TRBJ2-3; D gene: NA; V gene: TRBV7-2; clone size: NA
CDR3 protein: CASSPTGGASANTGELFF; CDR3 DNA: TGTGCCAGCAGCCCGACGGGTGGGGCTAGTGCTAACACCGGGGAGCTGTTTTTT; J gene: TRBJ2-2; D gene: NA; V gene: TRBV7-8; clone size: once
CDR3 protein: CAASTRAYNEQFF; CDR3 DNA: TGTGCCGCATCCACCCGCGCCTACAATGAGCAGTTCTTC; J gene: TRBJ2-1; D gene: NA; V gene: TRBV12-3/TRBV12-4; clone size: once
CDR3 protein: CASSQRGRSSYNEQFF; CDR3 DNA: TGTGCCAGCAGCCAGCGGGGTCGTAGCTCCTACAATGAGCAGTTCTTC; J gene: TRBJ2-1; D gene: NA; V gene: TRBV3-1/TRBV3-2; clone size: NA
CDR3 protein: CASRIEGATQETQYF; CDR3 DNA: TGTGCCAGCAGAATCGAGGGAGCGACACAAGAGACCCAGTACTTC; J gene: TRBJ2-5; D gene: NA; V gene: TRBV2; clone size: NA
CDR3 protein: CASSFRDRASGNTIYF; CDR3 DNA: TGCGCCAGCAGCTTCCGGGACAGAGCCTCTGGAAACACCATATATTTT; J gene: TRBJ1-3; D gene: TRBD1; V gene: TRBV5-1; clone size: NA
CDR3 protein: CSFKPHLGPNEQFF; CDR3 DNA: TGCAGCTTCAAACCCCACCTTGGCCCCAATGAGCAGTTCTTC; J gene: TRBJ2-1; D gene: NA; V gene: TRBV29-1; clone size: NA
CDR3 protein: CASSTAGTRGELFF; CDR3 DNA: TGTGCCAGCAGCACAGCCGGGACTAGGGGGGAGCTGTTTTTT; J gene: TRBJ2-2; D gene: TRBD2; V gene: TRBV11-3; clone size: NA
CDR3 protein: CASSKSTDSTSYEQYF; CDR3 DNA: TGTGCCAGCTCCAAAAGCACGGACTCCACCTCCTACGAGCAGTACTTC; J gene: TRBJ2-7; D gene: NA; V gene: TRBV28; clone size: NA
CDR3 protein: CASSSSYLRELFF; CDR3 DNA: TGTGCCAGCAGTTCAAGCTATCTCCGGGAGCTGTTTTTT; J gene: TRBJ2-2; D gene: NA; V gene: TRBV28; clone size: NA
CDR3 protein: CASSFPGYGNTIYF; CDR3 DNA: TGTGCCAGCAGCTTCCCGGGGTACGGAAACACCATATATTTT; J gene: TRBJ1-3; D gene: NA; V gene: TRBV11-2; clone size: NA
CDR3 protein: CASSFYRGRFGDTQYF; CDR3 DNA: TGTGCCAGCAGTTTCTACAGGGGGCGGTTCGGGGATACGCAGTATTTT; J gene: TRBJ2-3; D gene: TRBD1; V gene: TRBV27; clone size: NA
CDR3 protein: CASSLVSTGTEAFF; CDR3 DNA: TGTGCCAGCAGCTTGGTGTCTACCGGGACTGAAGCTTTCTTT; J gene: TRBJ1-1; D gene: NA; V gene: TRBV5-6; clone size: NA
CDR3 protein: CASQGGAGYTF; CDR3 DNA: TGCGCCAGCCAAGGCGGGGCTGGCTACACCTTC; J gene: TRBJ1-2; D gene: NA; V gene: TRBV10-1; clone size: few
CDR3 protein: CASSSPESYGYTF; CDR3 DNA: TGTGCCAGCAGCTCCCCGGAGTCCTATGGCTACACCTTC; J gene: TRBJ1-2; D gene: NA; V gene: TRBV13; clone size: NA
CDR3 protein: CSVGQGALQGGYTF; CDR3 DNA: TGCAGCGTGGGACAGGGGGCTCTGCAGGGAGGCTACACCTTC; J gene: TRBJ1-2; D gene: TRBD1; V gene: TRBV29-1; clone size: NA
CDR3 protein: CASSFGVGEAFF; CDR3 DNA: TGTGCCAGCAGTTTCGGGGTCGGGGAAGCTTTCTTT; J gene: TRBJ1-1; D gene: NA; V gene: TRBV28; clone size: NA
CDR3 protein: CASSLDGWGHGLPSTDTQYF; CDR3 DNA: TGTGCCAGCAGCTTAGATGGTTGGGGGCATGGACTCCCGAGCACAGATACGCAGTATTTT; J gene: TRBJ2-3; D gene: NA; V gene: TRBV13; clone size: NA
CDR3 protein: CASSEVQGGTGQPQHF; CDR3 DNA: TGTGCCAGCAGTGAAGTTCAGGGAGGGACCGGACAGCCCCAGCATTTT; J gene: TRBJ1-5; D gene: NA; V gene: TRBV6-1; clone size: NA
CDR3 protein: CASSLREGTRGYTF; CDR3 DNA: TGTGCCAGCAGCTTAAGGGAGGGAACGCGTGGCTACACCTTC; J gene: TRBJ1-2; D gene: NA; V gene: TRBV7-9; clone size: NA
CDR3 protein: CASSPKHRTVTYEQYF; CDR3 DNA: TGTGCCAGCAGCCCAAAGCACCGGACAGTAACCTACGAGCAGTACTTC; J gene: TRBJ2-7; D gene: NA; V gene: TRBV5-6; clone size: NA